This is a list of T cell receptor beta chains from one sample in a study of PD-1 blockade in classical Hodgkin lymphoma. The table came from immunoSEQ multiplex PCR; TCRdb's copy has only in-frame clones and leaves some out. The sample lists about 24,000 clones, over 60% occurring once. This specimen consisted of peripheral blood mononuclear cells (PBMCs), obtained before the second cycle of nivolumab. These receptors came from a human donor with classical Hodgkin lymphoma. CDR3s include the opening cysteine and the closing phenylalanine or tryptophan. D genes are given only for firm matches. For some rows the clone size is stated as once, few or many, or as a class when expanded; others skip it.

v_call	j_call	clone_size	d_call	cdr3_aa	cdr3_nt
TRBV11-3	TRBJ2-1	-	-	CASSHRVDRDNEQFF	TGTGCCAGCAGCCATAGAGTTGACAGAGACAATGAGCAGTTCTTC
TRBV14	TRBJ1-3	-	-	CASSQERNTIYF	TGTGCCAGCAGCCAAGAAAGGAACACCATATATTTT
TRBV6-1	TRBJ1-2	few	-	CASSDRGWGRLGGYTF	TGTGCCAGCAGTGACCGGGGTTGGGGGAGATTGGGTGGCTACACCTTC
TRBV7-9	TRBJ1-2	few	-	CASSYTAGSAGYTF	TGTGCCAGCAGTTATACAGCGGGCTCGGCTGGCTACACCTTC
TRBV2	TRBJ2-5	-	-	CASSPVVTQYF	TGTGCCAGCAGCCCCGTGGTGACCCAGTACTTC
TRBV5-4	TRBJ1-1	-	TRBD1	CASSPGQMNTEAFF	TGTGCCAGCAGCCCGGGACAGATGAACACTGAAGCTTTCTTT
TRBV9	TRBJ2-1	-	-	CASSQDWSSYSEQFF	TGTGCCAGCAGCCAAGACTGGAGCTCCTACAGCGAGCAGTTCTTC
TRBV5-4	TRBJ1-6	-	-	CASSFGGGQDNSPLHF	TGTGCCAGCAGCTTTGGAGGGGGGCAGGATAATTCACCCCTCCACTTT
TRBV11-3	TRBJ1-1	few	-	CASSLVDRLGYTEAFF	TGTGCCAGCAGCTTGGTTGACAGGTTGGGATACACTGAAGCTTTCTTT
TRBV30	TRBJ2-6	-	-	CAGSGGGAGANVLTF	TGTGCCGGCTCAGGGGGGGGAGCTGGGGCCAACGTCCTGACTTTC
TRBV4-2	TRBJ2-2	-	-	CASSPLRESTGELFF	TGTGCCAGCAGCCCGCTACGGGAATCGACCGGGGAGCTGTTTTTT
TRBV25-1	TRBJ2-2	-	TRBD2	CASSEVSGSTGELFF	TGTGCCAGCAGTGAAGTTAGCGGGAGCACCGGGGAGCTGTTTTTT
TRBV5-1	TRBJ1-5	-	-	CASSLRGAGNQPQHF	TGCGCCAGCAGCTTGCGGGGCGCGGGCAATCAGCCCCAGCATTTT
TRBV7-9	TRBJ2-1	medium-sized	-	CASSQGWSATQYNEQFF	TGTGCCAGCAGCCAGGGCTGGAGCGCCACCCAATACAATGAGCAGTTCTTC
TRBV7-9	TRBJ2-5	-	TRBD1	CASSLVGTGTQETQYF	TGTGCCAGCAGCTTAGTAGGGACAGGAACACAAGAGACCCAGTACTTC
TRBV5-4	TRBJ2-7	-	-	CASSPLEAPYEQYF	TGTGCCAGCAGCCCCTTGGAGGCCCCCTACGAGCAGTACTTC
TRBV19	TRBJ1-2	-	-	CASSIDPGRRGYGYTF	TGTGCCAGTAGTATAGATCCAGGGAGGAGGGGCTATGGCTACACCTTC
TRBV6-6	TRBJ2-7	-	TRBD1	CASSYSGGKSYEQYF	TGTGCCAGCAGTTACTCAGGGGGCAAATCCTACGAGCAGTACTTC
TRBV18	TRBJ2-7	-	TRBD2	CASSRGASGSYEQYF	TGTGCCAGCTCCCGGGGGGCTAGCGGGAGTTACGAGCAGTACTTC
TRBV9	TRBJ2-2	-	TRBD2	CASSVLLAGNTGELFF	TGTGCCAGCAGCGTCCTACTAGCGGGGAACACCGGGGAGCTGTTTTTT
TRBV7-9	TRBJ2-3	-	-	CASSLYGGTDTQYF	TGTGCCAGCAGCTTGTACGGAGGCACAGATACGCAGTATTTT
TRBV5-5	TRBJ1-1	-	-	CASSLGANTEAFF	TGTGCCAGCAGCTTGGGGGCAAACACTGAAGCTTTCTTT
TRBV5-1	TRBJ2-7	-	-	CASSPGAEGTYEQYF	TGCGCCAGCAGCCCGGGGGCGGAAGGGACCTACGAGCAGTACTTC
TRBV7-2	TRBJ2-2	-	-	CASSLENRITGELFF	TGTGCCAGCAGCTTAGAGAACAGAATCACCGGGGAGCTGTTTTTT
TRBV2	TRBJ2-7	-	TRBD1	CASSGTTGGRSYEQYF	TGTGCCAGCAGTGGAACGACAGGGGGCAGGTCCTACGAGCAGTACTTC
TRBV6-1	TRBJ2-7	-	-	CASKMGPEQYF	TGTGCCAGCAAGATGGGACCCGAGCAGTACTTC
TRBV18	TRBJ2-5	-	-	CASSRSQETQYF	TGTGCCAGCTCACGGTCCCAAGAGACCCAGTACTTC
TRBV7-6	TRBJ2-2	-	-	CASSLVPPGAYTNTGELFF	TGTGCCAGCAGCTTAGTGCCCCCTGGGGCTTACACGAACACCGGGGAGCTGTTTTTT
TRBV13	TRBJ2-5	once	TRBD2	CASSRAGVGETQYF	TGTGCCAGCAGCCGAGCGGGAGTAGGGGAGACCCAGTACTTC
TRBV6-5	TRBJ1-5	-	TRBD1	CARRDRPYSNQPQHF	TGTGCCCGCCGGGACAGGCCTTATAGCAATCAGCCCCAGCATTTT
TRBV7-2	TRBJ2-7	-	-	CASSFGLTYEQYF	TGTGCCAGCAGCTTTGGCCTAACCTACGAGCAGTACTTC
TRBV6-6	TRBJ2-5	-	-	CASSYERKTQYF	TGTGCCAGCAGTTACGAGAGGAAGACCCAGTACTTC
TRBV28	TRBJ2-7	-	-	CASSLGHPSYEQYF	TGTGCCAGCAGTTTAGGCCATCCGTCCTACGAGCAGTACTTC
TRBV18	TRBJ1-1	-	-	CASSLAGDTEAFF	TGTGCCAGCAGCCTTGCGGGGGACACTGAAGCTTTCTTT
TRBV5-4	TRBJ2-7	-	-	CASSLGGGTYEQYF	TGTGCCAGCAGCTTGGGGGGCGGGACCTACGAGCAGTACTTC
TRBV4-1	TRBJ1-2	-	-	CASSPSLLNYGYTF	TGCGCCAGCAGCCCGAGTTTGCTAAACTATGGCTACACCTTC
TRBV12-2	TRBJ2-1	once	-	CASRLVGTSGRSYNEQFF	TGTGCAAGTCGCTTAGTGGGGACTAGCGGGAGATCGTACAATGAGCAGTTCTTC
TRBV5-4	TRBJ2-6	-	TRBD1	CASSLGRDRAAGANVLTF	TGTGCCAGCAGCTTGGGCCGGGACAGGGCTGCTGGGGCCAACGTCCTGACTTTC
TRBV19	TRBJ1-4	-	TRBD1	CASSIRGPNEKLFF	TGTGCCAGTAGTATAAGGGGGCCTAATGAAAAACTGTTTTTT
TRBV28	TRBJ1-5	-	-	CASSLAGVNQPQHF	TGTGCCAGCAGTTTAGCAGGGGTAAATCAGCCCCAGCATTTT
TRBV7-7	TRBJ2-7	-	TRBD2	CASSLPFLVAGIHYEQYF	TGTGCTAGCAGCTTACCCTTTCTCGTAGCGGGGATTCACTACGAGCAGTACTTC
TRBV9	TRBJ2-5	-	TRBD2	CASSGIAGAPETQYF	TGTGCCAGCAGCGGGATAGCGGGAGCCCCAGAGACCCAGTACTTC
TRBV7-8	TRBJ2-1	-	-	CASSPIRTDMPYNEQFF	TGTGCCAGCAGCCCCATAAGGACCGATATGCCCTACAATGAGCAGTTCTTC
TRBV19	TRBJ1-5	once	-	CASSNYLRDKYNQPQHF	TGTGCCAGTAGTAACTACCTTCGGGACAAATACAATCAGCCCCAGCATTTT
TRBV5-1	TRBJ2-7	once	TRBD1	CASSSRQGNPYEQYF	TGCGCCAGCAGCTCCCGACAGGGGAATCCCTACGAGCAGTACTTC
TRBV28	TRBJ1-1	-	TRBD1	CASSLSSLRDREADTEAFF	TGTGCCAGCAGTTTATCCTCCCTCCGGGACAGGGAGGCGGACACTGAAGCTTTCTTT